These T cell receptor beta chains were read from a single sample in a study of T cells in Graves' hyperthyroidism and ophthalmopathy. In TCRdb, the multiplex PCR reads were re-called with MiXCR into one record per CDR3 protein. The sample records fewer than 650,000 distinct CDR3 sequences, over 11% being singletons. Sequencing was done on a sample of blood. The source is a woman aged 30 to 39 with Graves' hyperthyroidism that later progressed to Graves' ophthalmopathy. The CDR3 runs from the conserved cysteine through the conserved F or W. A D gene is named only where the DNA matches it firmly. Clone size appears in some rows only: once, few, many, or a class for an expanded clone.

TRBJ2-1,many,.,TRBV12-3/TRBV12-4,CASSRLGSSYNEQFF
TRBJ1-1,few,.,TRBV7-3,CASSQFSGYTEAFF
TRBJ1-1,many,.,TRBV28,CASSLVMREGTEAFF
TRBJ2-3,few,.,TRBV24-1,CATSDEGEADTQYF
TRBJ2-1,.,TRBD2,TRBV19,CASSKLAGAYNEQFF
TRBJ2-6,few,.,TRBV7-6,CASSLAFRSGANVLTF
TRBJ2-1,.,TRBD2,TRBV9,CASSVAPSGRNEQFF
TRBJ2-3,.,.,TRBV28,CASWPSRTDTQYF
TRBJ1-3,.,TRBD1,TRBV2,CASSPGTGGSGNTIYF
TRBJ2-2,.,.,TRBV18,CASSSGASGGSGELFF
TRBJ1-1,.,.,TRBV29-1,CSTKDGNTEAFF
TRBJ1-2,many,TRBD1,TRBV20-1,CSAGPGTEHNYGYTF
TRBJ2-7,few,TRBD2,TRBV5-1,CASSLTAGGHYEQYF
TRBJ2-1,many,.,TRBV28,CASSLMWRGSEWNEQFF
TRBJ1-1,many,.,TRBV19,CASSVSVNTEAFF
TRBJ2-3,.,TRBD2,TRBV3-1,CTSSHVTGGPDTQYF
TRBJ2-1,.,TRBD2,TRBV29-1,CSVTGTSGSFYNEQFF
TRBJ2-2,many,TRBD2,TRBV27,CASSLSGAGAVAGELFF
TRBJ1-1,few,.,TRBV4-2,CASSQDSDRSNTEAFF
TRBJ2-1,.,.,TRBV6-1,CASSVGSGINEQFF
TRBJ1-2,many,TRBD1,TRBV2,CASSGAGGAYGYTF
TRBJ1-1,.,TRBD1,TRBV7-7,CASSLAQGAGTEAFF
TRBJ1-1,many,.,TRBV3-1,CASSQDPTVTEAFF
TRBJ1-5,few,.,TRBV12-5,CASGLYGGVQPQHF